Listed below are T cell receptor beta chains from one sample, sequenced in a study of blood T cell repertoires in COVID-19. Produced via immunoSEQ multiplex PCR; TCRdb's table is partial and in-frame only. The data contain a few hundred thousand clones, roughly 89% of them seen just once; the ten biggest clones take up roughly 9.4%. Sequences were obtained from PBMCs or T cells enriched from blood (not recorded which). These receptors were obtained from a woman aged 45-60 years who had recovered from COVID-19. CDR3s include the opening cysteine and the closing phenylalanine or tryptophan. The order of the fields is J gene, V gene, D gene, clone size, CDR3 DNA, CDR3 protein. A D gene is named only where the DNA matches it firmly. Part of the rows lack a size; the others show once, few, many or a class for expanded clones.

j_call: TRBJ2-7; v_call: TRBV5-6; d_call: .; clone_size: few; cdr3_nt: TGTGCCAGCAGCCCCGTAGGAGACAGGAGGACCTACGAGCAGTACTTC; cdr3_aa: CASSPVGDRRTYEQYF
j_call: TRBJ1-1; v_call: TRBV4-3; d_call: TRBD1; clone_size: few; cdr3_nt: TGCGCCAGCAGCCGATCCGGGACAGGGAACACTGAAGCTTTCTTT; cdr3_aa: CASSRSGTGNTEAFF
j_call: TRBJ2-2; v_call: TRBV6-6; d_call: TRBD2; clone_size: .; cdr3_nt: TGTGCCAGCAGTCCCGGGACTAGCGGGGGGGTCACCGGGGAGCTGTTTTTT; cdr3_aa: CASSPGTSGGVTGELFF
j_call: TRBJ1-1; v_call: TRBV15; d_call: TRBD1; clone_size: .; cdr3_nt: TGTGCCACCAGCAAACAGGGGAAGGGCACTGAAGCTTTCTTT; cdr3_aa: CATSKQGKGTEAFF
j_call: TRBJ1-5; v_call: TRBV9; d_call: .; clone_size: .; cdr3_nt: TGTGCCAGCAGCGTAGAACAGGTAGGGCAGCCCCAGCATTTT; cdr3_aa: CASSVEQVGQPQHF
j_call: TRBJ1-6; v_call: TRBV30; d_call: TRBD1; clone_size: .; cdr3_nt: TGTGCCTGGAGAGTTAGGACAGGAGCAAATTCACCCCTCCACTTT; cdr3_aa: CAWRVRTGANSPLHF
j_call: TRBJ2-3; v_call: TRBV21-1; d_call: .; clone_size: .; cdr3_nt: TGTGCCAGCAGCAAATTGGCAATCGACAGGGGCATTAGCACAGATACGCAGTATTTT; cdr3_aa: CASSKLAIDRGISTDTQYF
j_call: TRBJ1-1; v_call: TRBV11-2; d_call: .; clone_size: .; cdr3_nt: TGTGCCAGCAGCTGGTGGGGCCCGGGTAAGGAATTGAACACTGAAGCTTTCTTT; cdr3_aa: CASSWWGPGKELNTEAFF
j_call: TRBJ2-7; v_call: TRBV7-6; d_call: TRBD1; clone_size: .; cdr3_nt: TGTGCCAGCAGCTCCTCATGGGACAGGGGAATTTACGAGCAGTACTTC; cdr3_aa: CASSSSWDRGIYEQYF
j_call: TRBJ1-2; v_call: TRBV4-1; d_call: TRBD1; clone_size: .; cdr3_nt: TGCGCCAGCAGCGAGTGGGGGACAGGGGATTTCAATGGGGGCTACACCTTC; cdr3_aa: CASSEWGTGDFNGGYTF
j_call: TRBJ1-2; v_call: TRBV10-3; d_call: .; clone_size: .; cdr3_nt: TGTGCCATCAGTCCGGACAGAACTAACTATGGCTACACCTTC; cdr3_aa: CAISPDRTNYGYTF
j_call: TRBJ2-2; v_call: TRBV5-1; d_call: .; clone_size: .; cdr3_nt: TGCGCCAGCAGCTTGGCGGAGGGGGCGCGAGGCACCGGGGAGCTGTTTTTT; cdr3_aa: CASSLAEGARGTGELFF
j_call: TRBJ2-3; v_call: TRBV7-6; d_call: TRBD2; clone_size: .; cdr3_nt: TGTGCCAGCAGCTTATCGGTCACGGGGAGGGGAGCCACAGATACGCAGTATTTT; cdr3_aa: CASSLSVTGRGATDTQYF
j_call: TRBJ1-2; v_call: TRBV4-1; d_call: .; clone_size: .; cdr3_nt: TGCGCCAGCAGCCAAGAGAACCGCGGTGTCGGAGGCCAAAGCTATGGCTACACCTTC; cdr3_aa: CASSQENRGVGGQSYGYTF
j_call: TRBJ2-7; v_call: TRBV20-1; d_call: .; clone_size: .; cdr3_nt: TGCAGTGCTAGTTCTGGGCGGGGTGGCGAGCAGTACTTC; cdr3_aa: CSASSGRGGEQYF
j_call: TRBJ1-3; v_call: TRBV3-1/TRBV3-2; d_call: TRBD1; clone_size: .; cdr3_nt: TGTGCCAGCAGCCCCTCGACAGGGACATCCAACTCTGGAAACACCATATATTTT; cdr3_aa: CASSPSTGTSNSGNTIYF
j_call: TRBJ2-1; v_call: TRBV19; d_call: TRBD2; clone_size: once; cdr3_nt: TGTGCCAGTCGCCCTCCCGGGACTAGCTCCTACAATGAGCAGTTCTTC; cdr3_aa: CASRPPGTSSYNEQFF
j_call: TRBJ1-1; v_call: TRBV7-9; d_call: .; clone_size: .; cdr3_nt: TGTGCCAGCAGCTCCCGGGGACAAACTGAAGCTTTCTTT; cdr3_aa: CASSSRGQTEAFF
j_call: TRBJ2-4; v_call: TRBV7-9; d_call: .; clone_size: .; cdr3_nt: TGTGCCAGTGGGGATATTACGGGGGTCAAAAACATTCAGTACTTC; cdr3_aa: CASGDITGVKNIQYF
j_call: TRBJ2-7; v_call: TRBV10-3; d_call: .; clone_size: .; cdr3_nt: TGTGCCATCAGTGAGTCGGACGGGGAAGATCCGTACTTC; cdr3_aa: CAISESDGEDPYF
j_call: TRBJ2-7; v_call: TRBV4-2; d_call: TRBD2; clone_size: .; cdr3_nt: TGTGCCAGCAGCCAAGACGCCGCCGGAGCGGGGGGATTATCCTACGAGCAGTACTTC; cdr3_aa: CASSQDAAGAGGLSYEQYF
j_call: TRBJ2-1; v_call: TRBV18; d_call: .; clone_size: .; cdr3_nt: TGTGCCAGCTCACCACCCCTAGGCAGGAGGACCTACAATGAGCAGTTCTTC; cdr3_aa: CASSPPLGRRTYNEQFF